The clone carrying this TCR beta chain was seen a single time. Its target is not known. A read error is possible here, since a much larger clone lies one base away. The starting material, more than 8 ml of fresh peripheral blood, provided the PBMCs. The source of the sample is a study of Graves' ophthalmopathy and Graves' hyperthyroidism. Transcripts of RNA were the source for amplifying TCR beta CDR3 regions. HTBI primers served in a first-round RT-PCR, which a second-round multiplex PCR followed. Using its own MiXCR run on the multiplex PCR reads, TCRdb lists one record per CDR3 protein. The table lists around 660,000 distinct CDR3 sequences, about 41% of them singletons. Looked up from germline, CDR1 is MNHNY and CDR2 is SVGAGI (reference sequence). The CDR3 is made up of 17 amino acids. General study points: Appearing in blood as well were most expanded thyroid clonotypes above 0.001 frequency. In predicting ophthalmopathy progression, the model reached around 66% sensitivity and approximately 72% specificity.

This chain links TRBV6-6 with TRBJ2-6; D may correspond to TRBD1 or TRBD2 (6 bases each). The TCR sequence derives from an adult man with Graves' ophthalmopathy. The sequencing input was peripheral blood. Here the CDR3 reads CAISYYGQRAGANVLTF. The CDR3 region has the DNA TGTGCCATCAGTTACTATGGACAGCGGGCTGGGGCCAACGTCCTGACTTTC.